This record covers a single TCR beta chain. Using immunoSEQ multiplex PCR, the repertoire was profiled, and TCRdb retains in-frame clones only, with some absent. Of around 55,000 clones in the sample, roughly 93% were seen once. This record comes from a study of T cell changes during pregnancy in multiple sclerosis. CDR1 and CDR2 from the germline V gene are SEHNR and FQNEAQ (reference sequence). The CDR3 covers 11 residues. Trimming cost V 6 bases and J 4 bases, with 4 bases left between them. The material sequenced was CD8+ T cells from peripheral blood mononuclear cells, taken in the second trimester of pregnancy. This clonotype was sampled from a female donor with multiple sclerosis, enrolled in a pregnancy study. The V and J genes are TRBV7-9 and TRBJ2-1, with D uncertain. The CDR3 region is CASSPYNEQFF. In DNA, the CDR3 is TGTGCCAGCAGTCCTTACAATGAGCAGTTCTTC.